This T cell receptor beta chain was found in a study of response to subunit inactivated influenza vaccine. This CDR3 region has 16 residues. J was trimmed by 2 bases and V by 0 bases; bases with no gene match: 6. The V gene's germline CDR1 is SGDLS and CDR2 YYNGEE. Study-level points and caveats: Authors suggested few new T cells are recruited by each seasonal influenza vaccination.

MiXCR, applied by TCRdb to the RT-PCR reads, yields one record per CDR3 protein. The sample lists more than 550,000 distinct CDR3 sequences, about 11% seen once, with roughly 9.6% in the top ten. Comments on this clonotype: Its target is not known.

The same data also went into a second study, on T cells expressing NK-cell markers. That report adds: It was by 5'RACE template switching with UMIs that TCR beta cDNA was made. In sorted CD3+CD56+NKG2C+, CD3+CD56+NKG2C- and CD3+CD56-NKG2C+ T cells, TCR beta repertoires were obtained. Among eight sequenced donors, seven carried HCMV seropositivity while one was seronegative. These clonotypes additionally ranked first within the CD3+CD56-NKG2C+ fraction of a handful of donors.

Sequenced material: PBMCs from blood, taken on the day of vaccination. This TCR came from a man aged 50 to 60 who received an inactivated influenza vaccine. The chain is built from TRBV9 and TRBJ2-3; TRBD2 matches 7 bases. The CDR3 sequence: CASSVGSSGFTDTQYF. In nucleotides, the CDR3 is TGTGCCAGCAGCGTAGGGTCTAGCGGATTCACAGATACGCAGTATTTT.